Below, one TCR beta chain is given with its context. This could be a read error, since a much larger clone is one nucleotide away. The source of the sample is a study of regulatory T cells in long-lasting Graves disease. Time point denoted: newly diagnosed GD, antithyroid drugs for less than 3 months. The TCR library was made from RNA that had been extracted from PBMCs in TRIzol. The CDR3 consists of 16 residues. Deletions cut 8 bases from V and 8 bases from J, with 24 bases between. The V gene's germline CDR1 is MRHNA and CDR2 SNTAGT. Combining iRepertoire HTBI primers with Arm-PCR of CDR3 regions, the authors built TCR beta libraries. TCRdb analysed the multiplex PCR reads with MiXCR anew, one entry per CDR3 protein. There are under 450,000 distinct CDR3 sequences in the sample; 10% to 15% occur only once, and under 20% lies in the top ten. The same sample was also used in a study of T cells in Graves' hyperthyroidism and ophthalmopathy.

The receptor was derived from a woman younger than 30 with Graves disease. The V call is TRBV6-4, the J call TRBJ1-4, with D perhaps TRBD1 (5 bases). Sequenced material: peripheral blood mononuclear cells (PBMCs), taken at new diagnosis, from a patient treated with antithyroid drugs. The CDR3 DNA is TGTGCCAGCGGTAACGAAGGCGGGGGGTGGGACGAAAAACTGTTTTTT. It specifies CASGNEGGGWDEKLFF.